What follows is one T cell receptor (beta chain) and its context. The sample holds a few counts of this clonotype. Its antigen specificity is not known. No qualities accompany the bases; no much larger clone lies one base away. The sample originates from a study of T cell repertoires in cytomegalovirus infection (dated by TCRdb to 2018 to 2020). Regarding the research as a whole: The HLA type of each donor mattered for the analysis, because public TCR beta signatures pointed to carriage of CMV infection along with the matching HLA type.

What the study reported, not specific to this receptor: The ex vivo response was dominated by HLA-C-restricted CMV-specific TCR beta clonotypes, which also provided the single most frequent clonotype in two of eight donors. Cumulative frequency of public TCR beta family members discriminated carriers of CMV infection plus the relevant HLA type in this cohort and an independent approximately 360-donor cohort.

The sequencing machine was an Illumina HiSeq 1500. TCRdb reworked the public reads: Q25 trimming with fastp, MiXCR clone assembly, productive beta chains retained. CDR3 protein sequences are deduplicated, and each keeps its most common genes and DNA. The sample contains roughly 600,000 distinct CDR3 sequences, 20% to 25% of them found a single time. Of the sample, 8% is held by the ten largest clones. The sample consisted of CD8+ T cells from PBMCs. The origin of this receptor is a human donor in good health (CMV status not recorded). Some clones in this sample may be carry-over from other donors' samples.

The nucleotide sequence is TGTGCCAGCAAGGGGGGACCCTCCTACGAGCAGTACTTC. Its product reads: CASKGGPSYEQYF. The chain joins TRBV7-9 to TRBJ2-7; the D gene is tentatively TRBD1 or TRBD2, each matching 6 bases. Trimming at the junction amounts to 7 bases on V and 0 bases on J, and the germline ends lie 10 bases apart. CDR1 is given as SEHNR and CDR2 as FQNEAQ, both from the germline V gene (reference sequence). The CDR3, from cysteine to phenylalanine, totals 13 residues. Only CDR3 DNA remains: 39 bases, in frame from the first base. This CDR3, with the reference TRBV7-9 and TRBJ2-7 proteins standing in past its ends, gives the full variable domain DTGVSQNPRHKITKRGQNVTFRCDPISEHNRLYWYRQTLGQGPEFLTYFQNEAQLEKSRLLSDRFSAERPKGSFSTLEIQRTEQGDSAMYLCASKGGPSYEQYFGPGTRLTVT.